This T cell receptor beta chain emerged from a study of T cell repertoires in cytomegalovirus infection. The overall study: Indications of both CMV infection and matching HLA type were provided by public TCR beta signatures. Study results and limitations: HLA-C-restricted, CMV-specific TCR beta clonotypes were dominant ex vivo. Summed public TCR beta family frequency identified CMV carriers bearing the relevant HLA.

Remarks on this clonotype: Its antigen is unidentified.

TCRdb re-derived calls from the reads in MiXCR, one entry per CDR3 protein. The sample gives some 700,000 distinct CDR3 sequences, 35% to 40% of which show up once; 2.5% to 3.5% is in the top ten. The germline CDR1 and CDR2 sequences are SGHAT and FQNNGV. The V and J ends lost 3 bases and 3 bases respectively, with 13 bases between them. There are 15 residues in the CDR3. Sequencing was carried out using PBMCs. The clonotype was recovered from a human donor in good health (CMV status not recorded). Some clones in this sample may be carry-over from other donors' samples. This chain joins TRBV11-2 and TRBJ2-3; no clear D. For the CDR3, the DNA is TGTGCCAGCAGCTTGGTAACGGGCCGAACAGATACGCAGTATTTT. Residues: CASSLVTGRTDTQYF.